Below are 19 T cell receptor beta chains sequenced from a single sample in a study of T-cell reconstitution after alpha-beta-depleted transplantation in children. The TCRbeta library incorporated unique molecular identifiers. MiXCR was run by TCRdb on the PCR reads, yielding one entry per CDR3 protein. The repertoire includes approximately 150,000 distinct CDR3 sequences, about 9% of them detected once, and roughly 20% sits in the top ten. The sample consisted of PBMCs, mostly from graft donor cells, taken 180 days after TCRalphabeta/CD19-depleted stem cell transplant. The receptors were sampled from a female patient aged 2-9 years who had a stem cell transplant for congenital amegakaryocytic thrombocytopenia, so the T cells may come from the graft donor.

This clonotype has a count of ten or more. The V and J genes are TRBV5-1 and TRBJ2-7; TRBD1 matches at 10 bases. Germline CDR1 reads SGHRS; CDR2 reads YFSETQ. V was pared by 3 bases and J by 2 bases, with 8 bases of the junction left unmatched. The CDR3 spans 16 residues. CDR3: CASSWTGTGDPYEQYF. In DNA, the CDR3 is TGCGCCAGCAGCTGGACCGGGACAGGGGACCCCTACGAGCAGTACTTC.

The chain is built from TRBV6-1 and TRBJ2-1, with D perhaps TRBD2 (6 bases). Looked up from germline, CDR1 is MNHNS and CDR2 is SASEGT. V was shortened by 2 bases and J by 15 bases, with 11 bases between the two germline ends. The CDR3 is 11 amino acids. The CDR3 coding sequence is TGTGCCAGCAGTGAACGACTAGTCGGGTTCTTC. The encoded protein is CASSERLVGFF.

This clonotype was seen at least ten times. The genes are TRBV5-1 and TRBJ1-1; 8 bases agree with TRBD1. The CDR3 consists of 15 residues. The germline CDR1 and CDR2 sequences are SGHRS and YFSETQ. Losses at the gene ends were 0 bases for V and 0 bases for J; bases not matched to a gene: 1. The CDR3 protein is CASSLDRGMNTEAFF. The CDR3 DNA reads TGCGCCAGCAGCTTGGACAGGGGGATGAACACTGAAGCTTTCTTT.

This clonotype was detected ten times or more. The V call is TRBV6-5, the J call TRBJ1-5, with D perhaps matching TRBD1 (5 bases). The CDR3 runs 17 residues. Germline CDR1 is MNHEY and CDR2 is SVGAGI. Trimming pared 1 base from V and 4 bases from J, leaving 17 bases between. In DNA form, the CDR3 reads TGTGCCAGCAGTTACTTAACAGGCGGGAAAACAAATCAGCCCCAGCATTTT. This translates into CASSYLTGGKTNQPQHF.

About this clonotype: A much larger clone lies a single base off, so this may be a read error. The chain uses TRBV12-3 or TRBV12-4 and TRBJ2-1; weak D call: TRBD1 (6 bases). The ends were cut back, 7 bases at V and 7 bases at J, with 14 bases in the middle. This CDR3 is built from 13 residues. Written as DNA, the CDR3 is TGTGCCAGCAAACAGGGAAGGGTGAATGAGCAGTTCTTC. Translation: CASKQGRVNEQFF.

This clonotype was detected ten times or more. J is TRBJ2-5 and V is TRBV15; 8 bases line up with TRBD1. Germline assignment: CDR1 LNHNV and CDR2 YYDKDF (reference sequence). The ends lost 4 bases at V and 4 bases at J; junction bases unmatched: 8. The CDR3 runs to 15 residues. The CDR3 protein is CATSTLDRGGETQYF. CDR3 sequence (DNA): TGTGCCACCAGCACCTTAGACAGGGGAGGAGAGACCCAGTACTTC.

This clonotype was picked up many times. J is TRBJ2-2 and V is TRBV6-1; no firm D call. CDR3 length equals 15 residues. The germline CDR1 and CDR2 sequences are MNHNS and SASEGT. Trimming removed 5 bases from V and 5 bases from J, with 15 bases in between. CDR3 protein: CASSRSTAFTGELFF. The CDR3 nucleotides read TGTGCCAGCAGTCGTAGTACAGCCTTTACCGGGGAGCTGTTTTTT.

This clonotype was found many times. V and J are TRBV28 and TRBJ1-1; D gene ambiguous. The CDR3 consists of 13 residues. CDR1 and CDR2 (germline): MDHEN, SYDVKM. V lost 5 bases to trimming and J lost 11 bases, with 18 bases between them. CDR3 DNA: TGTGCCAGCAGTCCCCGGACCTTCTCGTTCGCTTTCTTT. Translation gives CASSPRTFSFAFF.

This clonotype has a handful of counts. The genes are TRBV6-1 and TRBJ2-5, with 7 bases lining up with TRBD2. Germline CDR1 reads MNHNS; CDR2 reads SASEGT. Losses at the gene ends were 2 bases for V and 5 bases for J; bases not matched to a gene: 5. The CDR3 sequence is 14 residues long. This chain's CDR3 is CASSEPGGRETQYF. In DNA form, the CDR3 reads TGTGCCAGCAGTGAACCGGGGGGAAGGGAGACCCAGTACTTC.

Only one count was recorded for this clonotype. Relative to the germline gene, one junction end is altered; a read error may explain this. This sequence joins TRBV16 and TRBJ2-7, with D perhaps matching TRBD1 (6 bases). This CDR3 is 15 amino acids long. The germline V gene has CDR1 KGHSY and CDR2 FQNENV. CDR3 coding DNA: TGTGCCTGCAGCCAAGAGACAGGAAACTCCTACGAGCAGTACTTC. Its protein is CACSQETGNSYEQYF.

This clonotype came up many times. The chain uses TRBV5-1 and TRBJ1-1; D unresolved. CDR1 and CDR2 from the germline V gene are SGHRS and YFSETQ. Trimming cost V 3 bases and J 2 bases, with 11 bases left between them. This CDR3 has 14 amino acids. The CDR3, as DNA: TGCGCCAGCAGCTCCGACCCGGGAAACACTGAAGCTTTCTTT. Its translation: CASSSDPGNTEAFF. The variable domain in full, with the rest retrieved from reference TRBV5-1 and TRBJ1-1, is KAGVTQTPRYLIKTRGQQVTLSCSPISGHRSVSWYQQTPGQGLQFLFEYFSETQRNKGNFPGRFSGRQFSNSRSEMNVSTLELGDSALYLCASSSDPGNTEAFFGQGTRLTVV.

This clonotype was detected only a few times. The chain couples TRBV20-1 to TRBJ2-5; no firm D call. CDR3 size: 14 residues. Trimming stripped 2 bases from V and 1 base from J, with 11 bases between. Germline-derived CDR1 and CDR2 are DFQATT and SNEGSKA (reference sequence). CDR3 coding DNA: TGCAGTGCTAGATCGGGTGGCTCCCAAGAGACCCAGTACTTC. Translated: CSARSGGSQETQYF.

The table lists this clonotype with a few counts. V and J are TRBV7-6 and TRBJ2-5, with D maybe TRBD2 (5 bases). From germline, CDR1 is SGHVS and CDR2 FNYEAQ. The CDR3 length is 16 residues. V was shortened by 1 base and J by 5 bases, with 17 bases between the two germline ends. CDR3 DNA: TGTGCCAGCAGCTTAGTGGGGTCGGGGTATCGGGAGACCCAGTACTTC. This codes for CASSLVGSGYRETQYF.

The table lists this clonotype with many counts. V and J are TRBV14 and TRBJ2-7; the D gene is possibly TRBD2 (5 bases). The CDR3 loop spans 13 amino acids. V gave up 1 base and J gave up 7 bases, with 11 bases separating them. Germline V CDR1 and CDR2: SGHDN, FVKESK. The CDR3 is CASSQARAREQYF. The CDR3 DNA is TGTGCCAGCAGCCAAGCGAGGGCGCGGGAGCAGTACTTC.

This clonotype was counted many times. The rearrangement uses TRBV12-3 or TRBV12-4 and TRBJ2-1, with 12 bases fitting TRBD2. This CDR3 has 15 residues. V trimming: 2 bases; J trimming: 7 bases; junction bases outside the gene matches: 3. The CDR3 is CASSLSSGGVNEQFF. The CDR3 region has the DNA TGTGCCAGCAGTTTATCTAGCGGGGGGGTTAATGAGCAGTTCTTC.

This clonotype was observed at least ten times. The chain employs TRBV29-1 and TRBJ1-1, with D unresolved. Trimming shortened V by 2 bases and J by 0 bases, and 7 bases separated the two germline ends. Looked up from germline, CDR1 is SQVTM and CDR2 is ANQGSEA. The CDR3 has 13 amino acids. The CDR3 coding sequence is TGCAGCGTTGAAAACGAACTGAACACTGAAGCTTTCTTT. It translates to CSVENELNTEAFF.

This clonotype was recorded at least ten times. The rearrangement joins TRBV28 to TRBJ2-7; a weak D match, TRBD1 (5 bases). The CDR3 is made up of 11 amino acids. The germline CDR1 and CDR2 sequences are MDHEN and SYDVKM. The V and J ends lost 6 bases and 12 bases respectively, with 15 bases between them. CDR3 in amino acids: CASSPDIVRYF. CDR3 DNA sequence: TGTGCCAGCAGCCCGGACATCGTGAGGTACTTC.

Concerning this clonotype: This sequence may be a read error, since a much larger clone differs from it by one base. The chain couples TRBV5-1 to TRBJ2-5; D unresolved. There are 11 residues in the CDR3. Trimming cost V 4 bases and J 4 bases, with 5 bases left between them. Germline assignment: CDR1 SGHRS and CDR2 YFSETQ. The CDR3 loop reads CASSAVETQYF. DNA for the CDR3: TGCGCCAGCAGCGCGGTAGAGACCCAGTACTTC.

This clonotype showed up many times. The chain recombines TRBV4-1 with TRBJ2-7, with D possibly matching TRBD2 (6 bases). The V end was cut by 0 bases, the J end by 0 bases, with 18 bases between. The length of the CDR3 is 18 residues. Germline assignment: CDR1 MGHRA and CDR2 YSYEKL. CDR3 nucleotide sequence: TGCGCCAGCAGCCAAGATTACCTCATCAGGAGGGGCTCCTACGAGCAGTACTTC. This encodes CASSQDYLIRRGSYEQYF.